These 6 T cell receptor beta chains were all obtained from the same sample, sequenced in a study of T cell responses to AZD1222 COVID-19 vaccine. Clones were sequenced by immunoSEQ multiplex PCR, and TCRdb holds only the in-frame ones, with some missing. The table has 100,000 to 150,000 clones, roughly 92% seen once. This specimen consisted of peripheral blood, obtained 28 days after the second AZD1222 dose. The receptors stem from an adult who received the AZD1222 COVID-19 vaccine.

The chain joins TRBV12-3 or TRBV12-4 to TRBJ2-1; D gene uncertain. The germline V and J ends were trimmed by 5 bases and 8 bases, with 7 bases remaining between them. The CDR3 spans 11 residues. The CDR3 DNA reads TGTGCCAGCAGTCGGTACGATGAGCAGTTCTTC. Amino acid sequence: CASSRYDEQFF.

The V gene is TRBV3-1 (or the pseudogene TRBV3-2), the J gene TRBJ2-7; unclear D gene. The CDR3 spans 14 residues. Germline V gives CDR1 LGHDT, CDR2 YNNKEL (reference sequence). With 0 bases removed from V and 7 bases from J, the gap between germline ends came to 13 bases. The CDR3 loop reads CASSQDLARPEQYF. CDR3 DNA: TGTGCCAGCAGCCAAGATCTGGCCAGGCCAGAGCAGTACTTC.

This CDR3 is CASSGQGGSYEQYF. The CDR3 DNA is TGTGCCAGCAGCGGGCAGGGGGGCTCCTACGAGCAGTACTTC. The V and J genes are TRBV6-5 and TRBJ2-7, with D possibly matching TRBD1 (7 bases). Deletions cut 6 bases from V and 0 bases from J, with 12 bases between. CDR1 and CDR2 (germline): MNHEY, SVGAGI. This CDR3 has 14 amino acids.

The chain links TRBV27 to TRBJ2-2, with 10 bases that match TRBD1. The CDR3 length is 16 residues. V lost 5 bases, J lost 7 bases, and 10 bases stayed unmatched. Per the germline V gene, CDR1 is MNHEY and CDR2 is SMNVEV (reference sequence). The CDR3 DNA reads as TGTGCCAGCAGTCCTAGGGGACAGGGGTTCGGCGGGGAGCTGTTTTTT. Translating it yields CASSPRGQGFGGELFF.

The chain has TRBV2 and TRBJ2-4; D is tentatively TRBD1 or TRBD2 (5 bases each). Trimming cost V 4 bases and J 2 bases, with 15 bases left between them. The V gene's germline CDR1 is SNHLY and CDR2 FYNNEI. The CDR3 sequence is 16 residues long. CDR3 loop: CASSVLRRGPKNIQYF. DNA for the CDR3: TGTGCCAGCAGTGTCTTAAGAAGGGGACCCAAAAACATTCAGTACTTC.

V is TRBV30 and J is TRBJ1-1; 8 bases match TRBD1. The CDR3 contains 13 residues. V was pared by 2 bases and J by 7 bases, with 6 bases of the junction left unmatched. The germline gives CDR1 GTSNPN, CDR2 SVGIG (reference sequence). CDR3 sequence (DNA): TGTGCCTGGAGTCCCAGGGGGCGGGGTGAAGCTTTCTTT. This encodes CAWSPRGRGEAFF.